The 27 T cell receptor beta chains below were found in one sample sequenced in a study of blood T cell repertoires in COVID-19. Method: immunoSEQ multiplex PCR; TCRdb's copy keeps in-frame clones and lacks some. The table includes some 65,000 clones, around 86% detected once. Sequencing was done on a sample of peripheral blood. The receptor set was obtained from a man aged 40-55 years with COVID-19, enrolled during active disease.

The chain uses TRBV27 and TRBJ1-2; 10 bases align to TRBD1. V shed 8 bases, J shed 0 bases, and the junction held 9 bases outside the gene matches. CDR1 is MNHEY and CDR2 is SMNVEV in the germline V gene (reference sequence). The CDR3 covers 16 residues. The CDR3 spells CASQRTGGIANYGYTF. CDR3 nucleotide sequence: TGTGCCAGCCAGAGGACAGGGGGAATAGCTAACTATGGCTACACCTTC.

V gene TRBV7-5 combines with J gene TRBJ1-1; no check of the table's D call, TRBD1, against the DNA was made. TRBV7-5 is flagged as a pseudogene. This CDR3 spans 17 amino acids. The CDR3 coding sequence is TGTGTCAGAAGCGGGAGACAGGGTAGGCCACTGGGCACTGAAGCTTTCTTT. Amino acid sequence: CVRSGRQGRPLGTEAFF.

The chain uses TRBV28 and TRBJ1-6, with a tentative D call TRBD1 (5 bases). Germline loops: CDR1 MDHEN, CDR2 SYDVKM. The CDR3 totals 14 residues. V lost 4 bases to trimming and J lost 6 bases, with 10 bases between them. The CDR3 loop is CASSSGRVNSPLHF. In DNA, the CDR3 is TGTGCCAGCAGTTCCGGCAGGGTTAATTCACCCCTCCACTTT.

The rearrangement uses TRBV7-9 and TRBJ1-3, with TRBD1 as a possible D gene (5 bases). Germline V gene sequence: CDR1 SEHNR, CDR2 FQNEAQ (reference sequence). V was clipped by 5 bases and J by 0 bases, with 11 bases between them. This CDR3 comprises 15 residues. CDR3 bases: TGTGCCAGCAGCACACGACAGCGCTCTGGAAACACCATATATTTT. Translated: CASSTRQRSGNTIYF.

To note about this clone: A junction end diverges from the germline sequence, so it may reflect a read error. The rearrangement uses TRBV5-1 and TRBJ2-3, with 9 bases aligning to TRBD2. Germline V CDR1 and CDR2: SGHRS, YFSETQ. The CDR3 has 19 amino acids. The CDR3: CASSLEGGGAAAGTYTQYF. The CDR3 DNA reads as TGCGCCAGCAGCTTGGAAGGCGGGGGGGCCGCCGCAGGCACATATACGCAGTATTTT.

Note on this clone: The junction does not match germline at one end; this may be a read error. The J gene is TRBJ1-2, the V gene TRBV6-5, with D maybe TRBD1 (6 bases). Per germline, CDR1 MNHEY and CDR2 SVGAGI. CDR3 length equals 14 residues. The CDR3 coding sequence is TGTGCCAGCAACTCTGGGGACCGAGCGCAGGGGATGAGCTTC. Its protein product is CASNSGDRAQGMSF.

This chain links TRBV6-5 with TRBJ2-1; the match to TRBD2 covers 8 bases. This CDR3 comprises 13 residues. The germline V gene has CDR1 MNHEY and CDR2 SVGAGI. V lost 6 bases to trimming and J lost 3 bases; unmatched junction nucleotides: 1. In DNA form, the CDR3 reads TGTGCCAGCAGCCGGGGGGGCTACAATGAGCAGTTCTTC. Its translation: CASSRGGYNEQFF.

This chain uses TRBV19 with TRBJ1-2, with D unclear. The ends were cut back, 4 bases at V and 5 bases at J, with 14 bases in the middle. Germline CDR1 and CDR2: LNHDA and SQIVND (reference sequence). The CDR3 runs 14 residues. The CDR3 DNA reads as TGTGCCAGTAGTAGCTCTCCCCAGGTTTATGGCTACACCTTC. Residues: CASSSSPQVYGYTF.

The chain uses TRBV5-1 and TRBJ2-2, with 8 bases that match TRBD1. The CDR3 is 15 residues long. With 4 bases clipped from V and 2 bases from J, the junction kept 4 bases outside the gene matches. Germline V CDR1 and CDR2: SGHRS, YFSETQ. In nucleotides, the CDR3 is TGCGCCAGCAGCCAGGGACAGGTTAACACCGGGGAGCTGTTTTTT. Protein sequence: CASSQGQVNTGELFF.

The J gene is TRBJ2-3, the V gene TRBV5-1; 8 bases are shared with TRBD2. Germline trimming cut 0 bases from V and 4 bases from J; bases unmatched to any gene: 13. Per germline, CDR1 SGHRS and CDR2 YFSETQ. The CDR3 spans 18 residues. In nucleotides, the CDR3 is TGCGCCAGCAGCTTGGAGCTAGCGGGCCCCCAAACGGCAGATACGCAGTATTTT. It yields the protein CASSLELAGPQTADTQYF.

The CDR3: CASSLQGSLHYGYTF. CDR3 DNA: TGTGCCAGCAGCTTACAGGGTAGCCTTCACTATGGCTACACCTTC. The chain carries TRBV5-4 and TRBJ1-2; weak D call: TRBD1 (6 bases). V gave up 2 bases and J gave up 3 bases, with 14 bases separating them. Germline-derived CDR1 and CDR2 are SGHNT and YYREEE (reference sequence). The CDR3 has 15 residues. Using reference TRBV5-4 and TRBJ1-2 for the parts outside the CDR3, the full variable domain is ETGVTQSPTHLIKTRGQQVTLRCSSQSGHNTVSWYQQALGQGPQFIFQYYREEENGRGNFPPRFSGLQFPNYSSELNVNALELDDSALYLCASSLQGSLHYGYTFGSGTRLTVV.

The V gene is TRBV11-2, the J gene TRBJ2-2; TRBD1 might be the D (8 bases). V lost 0 bases and J 5 bases, leaving 19 bases between the germline ends. Per germline, CDR1 SGHAT and CDR2 FQNNGV. CDR3 size: 18 residues. The CDR3 region has the DNA TGTGCCAGCAGCTTAGATCGATCCCACAGGGGGGGGACCGGGGAGCTGTTTTTT. It translates to CASSLDRSHRGGTGELFF. Full variable domain (outside the CDR3, taken from reference TRBV11-2 and TRBJ2-2): EAGVAQSPRYKIIEKRQSVAFWCNPISGHATLYWYQQILGQGPKLLIQFQNNGVVDDSQLPKDRFSAERLKGVDSTLKIQPAKLEDSAVYLCASSLDRSHRGGTGELFFGEGSRLTVL.

The chain is built from TRBV9 and TRBJ2-2; tentative D call: TRBD2 (6 bases). The CDR3 length is 17 residues. CDR1 SGDLS and CDR2 YYNGEE come from the germline V gene. Deletions cut 4 bases from V and 0 bases from J, with 16 bases between. The CDR3 DNA is TGTGCCAGCAGCCCCCGGGCTAGCGTGCCGAACACCGGGGAGCTGTTTTTT. This translates into CASSPRASVPNTGELFF.

The CDR3 here is CASTQASGGQETQYF. CDR3 nucleotides: TGTGCCAGCACCCAGGCTAGCGGGGGCCAAGAGACCCAGTACTTC. The gene calls are TRBV6-6 and TRBJ2-5; 10 nucleotides match TRBD2. V gave up 7 bases and J gave up 1 base; unmatched junction bases: 6. This CDR3 spans 15 amino acids. Germline V CDR1 and CDR2: MNHNY, SVGAGI (reference sequence).

This clone occurred once. This chain joins TRBV2 and TRBJ1-1; D is uncertain. Trimming pared 4 bases from V and 1 base from J, leaving 7 bases between. The CDR3 contains 13 residues. Germline V gene data show CDR1 as SNHLY and CDR2 as FYNNEI. The CDR3 DNA follows: TGTGCCAGCAGTGCGCGGGGGAACACTGAAGCTTTCTTT. Translation: CASSARGNTEAFF.

The rearrangement links TRBV5-4 to TRBJ1-2; 7 nucleotides align to TRBD1. Looked up from germline, CDR1 is SGHNT and CDR2 is YYREEE (reference sequence). Trimming at V came to 3 bases and at J to 3 bases, leaving 5 bases not matched to a gene. The CDR3 extends over 14 amino acids. The CDR3 nucleotides read TGTGCCAGCAGCTACAGAACAGGGGACTATGGCTACACCTTC. It encodes CASSYRTGDYGYTF.

This rearrangement joins TRBV18 to TRBJ2-5, with D possibly TRBD1 on 5 matching bases. The CDR3 is made up of 14 amino acids. V was shortened by 0 bases and J by 3 bases, with 8 bases between the two germline ends. The germline CDR1 and CDR2 sequences are KGHSH and LQKENI. The CDR3 bases are TGTGCCAGCTCACCACCGAGGACAAAAGAGACCCAGTACTTC. Encoded protein: CASSPPRTKETQYF.

The chain joins TRBV11-2 to TRBJ2-5, with no clear D. The CDR3 totals 12 residues. V shed 3 bases and J shed 4 bases, with 6 bases lying between them. The V gene's germline CDR1 is SGHAT and CDR2 FQNNGV. For the CDR3, the DNA is TGTGCCAGCAGCTTGATAGCAGAGACCCAGTACTTC. Translated, it gives CASSLIAETQYF.

V gene TRBV6-4 combines with J gene TRBJ2-1; 8 bases are a match to TRBD1. Germline loops: CDR1 MRHNA, CDR2 SNTAGT. Unmatched junction bases numbered 3, after V lost 5 bases and J lost 0 bases. The CDR3 spans 15 residues. The CDR3 DNA follows: TGTGCCAGCAGTCGGACAGGGAACTCCTACAATGAGCAGTTCTTC. Encoded protein: CASSRTGNSYNEQFF.

This clone occurred a few times. The sample contains more than one DNA sequence encoding this CDR3. The chain is built from TRBV29-1 and TRBJ2-3; maybe TRBD2 (6 bases). Trimming shortened V by 2 bases and J by 1 base, and 13 bases separated the two germline ends. The CDR3 covers 15 residues. CDR1 and CDR2 from the germline V gene are SQVTM and ANQGSEA. In DNA, the CDR3 is TGCAGCGTTGAAATCGGGGCTAGCGGCACAGATACGCAGTATTTT. This gives the protein CSVEIGASGTDTQYF.

V usage is TRBV7-2 and J usage is TRBJ2-5, with D possibly matching TRBD2 (5 bases). CDR3 size: 13 residues. The V end lost 5 bases, the J end lost 5 bases, and 12 bases lay between the germline ends. Germline CDR1 and CDR2: SGHTA and FQGNSA. The CDR3 nucleotides read TGTGCCAGCAGCGCTCGGATAGCGGAGACCCAGTACTTC. This encodes CASSARIAETQYF.

The chain combines TRBV5-1 with TRBJ1-2, with 7 bases lining up with TRBD1. Germline assignment: CDR1 SGHRS and CDR2 YFSETQ. Trimming cost V 5 bases and J 8 bases; bases outside gene matches: 9. The CDR3 covers 13 residues. CDR3 DNA: TGCGCCAGCAGTTCAGGGGGAGAATGGGGCTACACCTTC. Its protein product is CASSSGGEWGYTF.

This clone appeared a few times. CDR3 sequence reads: CASSLQRGGTDTQYF. CDR3 sequence (DNA): TGTGCCAGCAGTTTACAGCGGGGGGGGACAGATACGCAGTATTTT. This sequence joins TRBV27 and TRBJ2-3, with 10 nucleotides matching TRBD2. The CDR3 is 15 residues long. Germline loops: CDR1 MNHEY, CDR2 SMNVEV (reference sequence). J lost 3 bases, V lost 2 bases, and 2 bases had no gene match.

V and J are TRBV3-1 (or the pseudogene TRBV3-2) and TRBJ1-6, with D possibly TRBD1 on 5 matching bases. Germline CDR1 LGHDT, CDR2 YNNKEL (reference sequence). The CDR3 sequence is 15 residues long. Trimming left V 4 bases short and J 9 bases short, with 16 bases between. DNA for the CDR3: TGTGCCAGCAGCCCCCTGGGGGGAGAGGGTTCACCCCTCCACTTT. Translation gives CASSPLGGEGSPLHF.

J is TRBJ2-5 and V is TRBV2, with 8 bases fitting TRBD2. The CDR3 contains 14 residues. Per germline, CDR1 SNHLY and CDR2 FYNNEI. V shed 1 base, J shed 7 bases, and the junction held 5 bases outside the gene matches. CDR3: CASSEGREGGTQYF. The DNA of the CDR3 is TGTGCCAGCAGTGAAGGACGGGAGGGGGGGACCCAGTACTTC.

This chain links TRBV2 with TRBJ2-2, with D possibly TRBD1 on 5 matching bases. Trimming took off 3 bases at V and 0 bases at J, with 5 bases between the two ends. CDR1 is SNHLY and CDR2 is FYNNEI in the germline V gene. The CDR3 loop spans 14 amino acids. The CDR3 DNA reads TGTGCCAGCAGTGACAGGGCGAACACCGGGGAGCTGTTTTTT. Translated, it gives CASSDRANTGELFF. The entire variable domain, with the rest obtained from reference TRBV2 and TRBJ2-2, is as follows: EPEVTQTPSHQVTQMGQEVILRCVPISNHLYFYWYRQILGQKVEFLVSFYNNEISEKSEIFDDQFSVERPDGSNFTLKIRSTKLEDSAMYFCASSDRANTGELFFGEGSRLTVL.

The chain carries TRBV5-1 and TRBJ2-3; TRBD1 is a possible D gene (6 bases). Germline CDR1 SGHRS, CDR2 YFSETQ. The CDR3 loop spans 15 amino acids. Between the trimmed V and J ends, which lost 4 bases and 0 bases, there was a span of 12 bases. CDR3 sequence reads: CASSIQGGSTDTQYF. In DNA, the CDR3 is TGCGCCAGCAGCATACAGGGTGGGAGCACAGATACGCAGTATTTT.